This is a list of T cell receptor beta chains from one sample in a study of cytomegalovirus exposure and HLA in healthy donors. Here immunoSEQ multiplex PCR was the method, and the copy in TCRdb shows in-frame clones only, minus some. The data hold 130,000 or so clones, with about 80% observed a single time. The sample consisted of PBMCs. These receptors all stem from a man aged 25-40 years in good health and CMV-seronegative. Both conserved end residues are part of each CDR3. A D gene is named only where the DNA matches it firmly. For some rows the clone size is stated as once, few or many, or as a class when expanded; others skip it.

d_call: TRBD1
j_call: TRBJ2-2
clone_size: -
v_call: TRBV2
cdr3_nt: TGTGCCAGCAGTGGACAGGGGGCCGGGGAGCTGTTTTTT
cdr3_aa: CASSGQGAGELFF

d_call: TRBD2
j_call: TRBJ2-1
clone_size: -
v_call: TRBV29-1
cdr3_nt: TGCAGCGTTGGGCCCCGGGGGGGCGGCAATGAGCAGTTCTTC
cdr3_aa: CSVGPRGGGNEQFF

d_call: TRBD1
j_call: TRBJ2-7
clone_size: -
v_call: TRBV28
cdr3_nt: TGTGCCAGCAGGGCCGGGGGACAGGGCTACGAGCAGTACTTC
cdr3_aa: CASRAGGQGYEQYF

d_call: TRBD2
j_call: TRBJ2-2
clone_size: -
v_call: TRBV5-4
cdr3_nt: TGTGCCAGCAGCCCGGGACTAATTCACACCGGGGAGCTGTTTTTT
cdr3_aa: CASSPGLIHTGELFF

d_call: -
j_call: TRBJ2-3
clone_size: -
v_call: TRBV15
cdr3_nt: TGTGCCACCAGCAGAGATTCGGGGGTCCGTGCTAGCACAGATACGCAGTATTTT
cdr3_aa: CATSRDSGVRASTDTQYF

d_call: TRBD1
j_call: TRBJ2-3
clone_size: -
v_call: TRBV10-3
cdr3_nt: TGTGCCATCAGCCCCGGACAGGGAATCACAGATACGCAGTATTTT
cdr3_aa: CAISPGQGITDTQYF

d_call: -
j_call: TRBJ2-6
clone_size: -
v_call: TRBV10-3
cdr3_nt: TGTGCCATCACCTCCTCTGGGGCCAACGTCCTGACTTTC
cdr3_aa: CAITSSGANVLTF

d_call: -
j_call: TRBJ2-6
clone_size: few
v_call: TRBV10-3
cdr3_nt: TGTGCCATCAGGGACATCAGCTCTGGGGCCAACGTCCTGACTTTC
cdr3_aa: CAIRDISSGANVLTF

d_call: TRBD1
j_call: TRBJ1-1
clone_size: -
v_call: TRBV7-6
cdr3_nt: TGTGCCAGCAGCCTAAGGACAGGGGCGAACACTGAAGCTTTCTTT
cdr3_aa: CASSLRTGANTEAFF

d_call: TRBD2
j_call: TRBJ2-1
clone_size: -
v_call: TRBV5-1
cdr3_nt: TGCGCCAGCAGCTTAGCGGGAGAGTACAATGAGCAGTTCTTC
cdr3_aa: CASSLAGEYNEQFF

d_call: TRBD1
j_call: TRBJ1-2
clone_size: -
v_call: TRBV30
cdr3_nt: TGTGCCTGGAGTTCGGAGGGCAGGGGGCCCCTTGGCTACACCTTC
cdr3_aa: CAWSSEGRGPLGYTF

d_call: -
j_call: TRBJ2-7
clone_size: few
v_call: TRBV7-2
cdr3_nt: TGTGCCAGCAGCTTATCGACAGTCTACGAGCAGTACTTC
cdr3_aa: CASSLSTVYEQYF

d_call: -
j_call: TRBJ1-2
clone_size: -
v_call: TRBV6-5
cdr3_nt: TGTGCCAGCAGTTACGGCCAGGGTTTCCGATATGGCTACACCTTC
cdr3_aa: CASSYGQGFRYGYTF

d_call: -
j_call: TRBJ2-7
clone_size: -
v_call: TRBV5-8
cdr3_nt: TGTGCCAGCGACTTGACCTACGAGCAGTACTTC
cdr3_aa: CASDLTYEQYF

d_call: TRBD1
j_call: TRBJ1-1
clone_size: -
v_call: TRBV2
cdr3_nt: TGTGCCAGCCGGTGGACAGGGACTTTCTTT
cdr3_aa: CASRWTGTFF

d_call: -
j_call: TRBJ2-7
clone_size: -
v_call: TRBV19
cdr3_nt: TGTGCCAGTAGTATAGACCTCTTGCGGCCCTACGAGCAGTACTTC
cdr3_aa: CASSIDLLRPYEQYF

d_call: TRBD1
j_call: TRBJ2-7
clone_size: -
v_call: TRBV28
cdr3_nt: TGTGCCAGCAGTAGAATCGCCGGGACAGGGACCTCCTACGAGCAGTACTTC
cdr3_aa: CASSRIAGTGTSYEQYF

d_call: -
j_call: TRBJ1-4
clone_size: -
v_call: TRBV28
cdr3_nt: TGTGCCAGCAGGCACAGGGAGTCTCTTTGGGAAAAACTGTTTTTT
cdr3_aa: CASRHRESLWEKLFF

d_call: -
j_call: TRBJ1-4
clone_size: -
v_call: TRBV4-2
cdr3_nt: TGTGCCAGCTCTCTCGGGGAGGGGAGTGAAAAACTGTTTTTT
cdr3_aa: CASSLGEGSEKLFF

d_call: -
j_call: TRBJ1-6
clone_size: -
v_call: TRBV18
cdr3_nt: TGTGCCAGCTCACCACCGTACAATAATTCACCCCTCCACTTT
cdr3_aa: CASSPPYNNSPLHF

d_call: -
j_call: TRBJ2-3
clone_size: -
v_call: TRBV28
cdr3_nt: TGTGCCAGCAGTGGGGGGGATACGCAGTATTTT
cdr3_aa: CASSGGDTQYF

d_call: -
j_call: TRBJ2-5
clone_size: -
v_call: TRBV29-1
cdr3_nt: TGCAGCGTTGAACGAGAATCGGGTATCCAGTACTTC
cdr3_aa: CSVERESGIQYF

d_call: -
j_call: TRBJ2-7
clone_size: -
v_call: TRBV28
cdr3_nt: TGTGCCAGCAGTTTCAGGGTGGGCGAGCAGTACTTC
cdr3_aa: CASSFRVGEQYF

d_call: TRBD1
j_call: TRBJ2-7
clone_size: -
v_call: TRBV6-1
cdr3_nt: TGTGCCAGCATCAGGACAGGGGTAACCTACGAGCAGTACTTC
cdr3_aa: CASIRTGVTYEQYF

d_call: TRBD2
j_call: TRBJ2-5
clone_size: -
v_call: TRBV18
cdr3_nt: TGTGCCAGCTCACCACGATTCCGGGAGGGGGTAGAGACCCAGTACTTC
cdr3_aa: CASSPRFREGVETQYF

d_call: TRBD1
j_call: TRBJ2-7
clone_size: few
v_call: TRBV5-1
cdr3_nt: TGCGCCAGCAGCTTGGAAGGGACAGGGCAAGGGGAGCAGTACTTC
cdr3_aa: CASSLEGTGQGEQYF

d_call: TRBD2
j_call: TRBJ2-1
clone_size: once
v_call: TRBV27
cdr3_nt: TGTGCCAGCAGCCGAGGGACTAGCGGGGGGGATGAGCAGTTCTTC
cdr3_aa: CASSRGTSGGDEQFF

d_call: -
j_call: TRBJ2-6
clone_size: -
v_call: TRBV7-2
cdr3_nt: TGTGCCAGCAGCTTCAGGTTGTCTGGGGCCAACGTCCTGACTTTC
cdr3_aa: CASSFRLSGANVLTF

d_call: -
j_call: TRBJ2-5
clone_size: -
v_call: TRBV4-3
cdr3_nt: TGCGCCAGCAGCCAAGATATCGGCGGACAAGAGACCCAGTACTTC
cdr3_aa: CASSQDIGGQETQYF

d_call: -
j_call: TRBJ2-1
clone_size: -
v_call: TRBV7-9
cdr3_nt: TGTGCCAGCAGCTTATACTTAGCGGTAGACAATGAGCAGTTCTTC
cdr3_aa: CASSLYLAVDNEQFF

d_call: -
j_call: TRBJ2-4
clone_size: -
v_call: TRBV29-1
cdr3_nt: TGCAGCGTTGAAGATCGTGGCAGGGGCAAAAACATTCAGTACTTC
cdr3_aa: CSVEDRGRGKNIQYF

d_call: -
j_call: TRBJ2-1
clone_size: many
v_call: TRBV10-2
cdr3_nt: TGCGCCAGCAGTTTAGCCGGGGGTTACAATGAGCAGTTCTTC
cdr3_aa: CASSLAGGYNEQFF

d_call: -
j_call: TRBJ2-7
clone_size: -
v_call: TRBV6-5
cdr3_nt: TGTGCCAGCAGTGAAGGACTACGGAACGAGCAGTACTTC
cdr3_aa: CASSEGLRNEQYF

d_call: -
j_call: TRBJ2-7
clone_size: -
v_call: TRBV7-2
cdr3_nt: TGTGCCAGCAGCTTAGGAGTACGGGGGACCATCTACGAGCAGTACTTC
cdr3_aa: CASSLGVRGTIYEQYF

d_call: -
j_call: TRBJ2-3
clone_size: -
v_call: TRBV7-6
cdr3_nt: TGTGCCACACTAGAGGGCGATACGCAGTATTTT
cdr3_aa: CATLEGDTQYF

d_call: -
j_call: TRBJ2-2
clone_size: -
v_call: TRBV4-1
cdr3_nt: TGCGCCAGCAGCCAAGGGTCAACAGGGTTCCCCGGGGAGCTGTTTTTT
cdr3_aa: CASSQGSTGFPGELFF

d_call: -
j_call: TRBJ1-5
clone_size: -
v_call: TRBV28
cdr3_nt: TGTGCCAGCAGTTTACCTAACATCGACAGGAATCAGCCCCAGCATTTT
cdr3_aa: CASSLPNIDRNQPQHF

d_call: -
j_call: TRBJ2-7
clone_size: -
v_call: TRBV7-2
cdr3_nt: TGTGCCAGCAGCTCGGACTACTACGAGCAGTACTTC
cdr3_aa: CASSSDYYEQYF

d_call: -
j_call: TRBJ1-2
clone_size: -
v_call: TRBV2
cdr3_nt: TGTGCCAGCATCATTCTCGGTGGGCTAGGCTACACCTTC
cdr3_aa: CASIILGGLGYTF

d_call: TRBD1
j_call: TRBJ1-1
clone_size: -
v_call: TRBV18
cdr3_nt: TGTGCCAGCTCACCGGGGACAGCTGGTATGAACACTGAAGCTTTCTTT
cdr3_aa: CASSPGTAGMNTEAFF

d_call: -
j_call: TRBJ1-1
clone_size: -
v_call: TRBV6-1
cdr3_nt: TGTGCCAGCAGCCCCGTTAGACGGGACACTGAAGCTTTCTTT
cdr3_aa: CASSPVRRDTEAFF

d_call: TRBD2
j_call: TRBJ2-7
clone_size: -
v_call: TRBV7-2
cdr3_nt: TGTGCCAGCGAGGTTTCGGGGGGGAGCTCCTACGAGCAGTACTTC
cdr3_aa: CASEVSGGSSYEQYF

d_call: -
j_call: TRBJ1-2
clone_size: -
v_call: TRBV18
cdr3_nt: TGTGCCAGCTCACCAACCGAGGGACTTGGTGGCTACACCTTC
cdr3_aa: CASSPTEGLGGYTF

d_call: TRBD2
j_call: TRBJ2-5
clone_size: -
v_call: TRBV9
cdr3_nt: TGTGCCAGCAGCTCCACTCCCGGGACTAGCGGGAGAGGGGAGACCCAGTACTTC
cdr3_aa: CASSSTPGTSGRGETQYF